This T cell receptor (beta chain) emerged from a study of early T cells in non-severe SARS-CoV-2 infection. One entry per CDR3 protein results from TCRdb running MiXCR on the 5' RACE reads. Altogether fewer than 40,000 distinct CDR3 sequences are present, around 7% being singletons, with the ten largest covering about 13%. The V end was cut by 0 bases, the J end by 0 bases, with 15 bases between. The CDR3 contains 17 residues. Germline V lookup: CDR1 GTSNPN, CDR2 SVGIG (reference sequence). This clonotype was recorded at least ten times. The sample was whole blood, taken at baseline. The V gene is TRBV30, the J gene TRBJ1-3; D possibly corresponds to TRBD1 (5 bases). This sequence was found in an adult who was a healthcare worker with PCR-confirmed SARS-CoV-2 infection or an uninfected control (not recorded which). The CDR3 DNA reads as TGTGCCTGGAGTGTACTCCCACAGGACCCCTCTGGAAACACCATATATTTT. The encoded protein is CAWSVLPQDPSGNTIYF.